The TCR beta chain under discussion was sequenced for a study of T cells in Graves' hyperthyroidism and ophthalmopathy. Overall study findings and caveats: Ophthalmopathy and stable hyperthyroidism were told apart by a 13 V-J model. Before onset, by a median of around 6.1 months, the model predicted ophthalmopathy. Among thyroid clonotypes expanded above 0.001, most also appeared in blood.

This CDR3 spans 18 amino acids. CDR1 SGHRS and CDR2 YFSETQ come from the germline V gene. With V trimmed by 0 bases and J by 0 bases, 8 bases remained unmatched. Thyroid ultrasound, orbital computed tomography, clinical symptoms, and serum thyroxine and TRAb underpinned diagnoses. Concerning this clonotype itself: Its target is not known.

Amplified TCR beta CDR3 regions derived from RNA transcripts. The HTBI primer set was used in a first-round RT-PCR of the TCR CDR3. One entry per CDR3 protein results from TCRdb running MiXCR on the multiplex PCR reads. The sample consists of around 540,000 distinct CDR3 sequences, approximately 16% of them appearing once. The material sequenced was blood. The rearrangement joins TRBV5-1 to TRBJ1-1; 10 bases are a match to TRBD1. This clonotype was obtained from a woman aged 30 to 39 with Graves' ophthalmopathy. The chain's CDR3 is CASSLGWTGGAMNTEAFF. CDR3 sequence (DNA): TGCGCCAGCAGCTTGGGTTGGACAGGGGGAGCAATGAACACTGAAGCTTTCTTT.